A single sample is the source of the 13 T cell receptor beta chains below, sequenced in a study of patients and donors after allogeneic stem cell transplantation. TCRdb independently ran MiXCR on the RT-PCR reads; one entry per CDR3 protein. Among about a million distinct CDR3 sequences listed, under 20% were seen once. Sequencing input: blood, either unsorted or a sorted T cell fraction (not recorded which). All receptors come from a human donor who was either an allogeneic HSCT recipient or a stem cell or donor lymphocyte infusion donor (not recorded which). It is not recorded whose cells these are; they may come from a transplant donor.

The chain is built from TRBV7-3 and TRBJ2-2, with 10 positions matching TRBD2. CDR3 length equals 15 residues. Trimming removed 5 bases from V and 5 bases from J; junction bases left unmatched: 5. The V gene's germline CDR1 is SGHTA and CDR2 FQGTGA. CDR3 nucleotide sequence: TGTGCCAGCAGCGAATCGACTAGCGGGACCGGGGAGCTGTTTTTT. It encodes CASSESTSGTGELFF.

This chain's CDR3 is CACRKEGLKTQYF. The CDR3 DNA sequence: TGTGCCTGTAGAAAGGAGGGCCTAAAGACCCAGTACTTC. The chain carries TRBV30 and TRBJ2-5; TRBD2 might be the D (6 bases). V gave up 6 bases and J gave up 6 bases, with 17 bases separating them. This CDR3 spans 13 amino acids. In germline, CDR1 is GTSNPN, CDR2 SVGIG (reference sequence). Filled out from reference TRBV30 and TRBJ2-5, the complete variable domain reads SQTIHQWPATLVQPVGSPLSLECTVEGTSNPNLYWYRQAAGRGLQLLFYSVGIGQISSEVPQNLSASRPQDRQFILSSKKLLLSDSGFYLCACRKEGLKTQYFGPGTRLLVL.

The genes are TRBV11-2 and TRBJ2-7, with 9 nucleotides matching TRBD1. Germline CDR1 is SGHAT and CDR2 is FQNNGV. This CDR3 has 16 amino acids. Losses at the gene ends were 5 bases for V and 3 bases for J; bases not matched to a gene: 11. CDR3 sequence: CASSKFRTGESYEQYF. For the CDR3, the DNA is TGTGCCAGCAGCAAGTTCCGGACAGGGGAAAGCTACGAGCAGTACTTC.

This clonotype turned up a few times. The chain joins TRBV7-2 to TRBJ2-2, with 12 bases identical to TRBD1. Germline V gives CDR1 SGHTA, CDR2 FQGNSA. V was clipped by 5 bases and J by 4 bases; unmatched bases: 8. The CDR3 length is 17 residues. The CDR3 loop reads CASSISGQGAVTGELFF. The DNA for the CDR3 is TGTGCCAGCAGCATCTCGGGACAGGGGGCGGTCACCGGGGAGCTGTTTTTT.

The V and J genes are TRBV15 and TRBJ2-7, with TRBD2 matching over 7 bases. Germline V CDR1 and CDR2: LNHNV, YYDKDF (reference sequence). The CDR3 sequence is 15 residues long. V shed 0 bases, J shed 1 base, and the junction held 3 bases outside the gene matches. As DNA, the CDR3 is TGTGCCACCAGCAGAGAAGCGGGGCTTTCCTACGAGCAGTACTTC. Residues: CATSREAGLSYEQYF.

This chain connects TRBV5-1 to TRBJ1-4, with D unresolved. This CDR3 has 14 amino acids. Trimming removed 0 bases from V and 7 bases from J, with 10 bases in between. Germline V gives CDR1 SGHRS, CDR2 YFSETQ. The CDR3 DNA reads TGCGCCAGCAGCTTGGGGCAGGAGGGTGAAAAACTGTTTTTT. Translation gives CASSLGQEGEKLFF. Based on the CDR3 plus reference TRBV5-1 and TRBJ1-4, the full variable domain is KAGVTQTPRYLIKTRGQQVTLSCSPISGHRSVSWYQQTPGQGLQFLFEYFSETQRNKGNFPGRFSGRQFSNSRSEMNVSTLELGDSALYLCASSLGQEGEKLFFGSGTQLSVL.

This clonotype was counted between two and nine times. The chain carries TRBV12-3 or TRBV12-4 and TRBJ1-5; TRBD1 is a possible D gene (5 bases). The germline V and J ends were trimmed by 5 bases and 4 bases, with 15 bases remaining between them. The CDR3 has 15 residues. The CDR3 region is CASSENRGSNQPQHF. In DNA form, the CDR3 reads TGTGCCAGCAGTGAAAACCGGGGCTCGAATCAGCCCCAGCATTTT.

This clonotype was observed many times. The chain uses TRBV5-1 and TRBJ1-6; 7 nucleotides agree with TRBD1. This CDR3 comprises 14 residues. CDR1 is SGHRS and CDR2 is YFSETQ in the germline V gene. The ends lost 2 bases at V and 7 bases at J; junction bases unmatched: 3. The CDR3, as DNA: TGCGCCAGCAGCTTCCGGGACAGCAATTCACCCCTCCACTTT. Its protein product is CASSFRDSNSPLHF.

In this sample, this clonotype turned up many times. The junction departs from the called germline gene at one end, perhaps through a read error. The V call is TRBV6-6, the J call TRBJ1-2, with 8 bases that match TRBD1. Germline assignment: CDR1 MNHNY and CDR2 SVGAGI (reference sequence). The CDR3 consists of 13 residues. The CDR3 bases are TGCGCCAGCAGCCCAGACAGGGGCCATGGCTACACCTTC. Translating gives CASSPDRGHGYTF.

CDR3 in amino acids: CSASHPRGSGNTIYF. CDR3 nucleotides: TGCAGTGCTAGTCACCCTAGGGGCTCTGGAAACACCATATATTTT. This sequence joins TRBV20-1 and TRBJ1-3, with D possibly matching TRBD1 (5 bases). V lost 3 bases and J 0 bases, leaving 12 bases between the germline ends. CDR3 length equals 15 residues. The V gene's germline CDR1 is DFQATT and CDR2 SNEGSKA (reference sequence).

The gene calls are TRBV12-3 or TRBV12-4 and TRBJ2-5; 9 positions match TRBD2. V shed 2 bases, J shed 4 bases, and the junction held 11 bases outside the gene matches. This CDR3 contains 17 residues. CDR3 amino acids: CASSLLAGGKESETQYF. CDR3 nucleotide sequence: TGTGCCAGCAGTTTACTGGCGGGAGGGAAGGAGTCAGAGACCCAGTACTTC.

A few counts support this clonotype. In DNA, the CDR3 is TGTGCCAGCAGCTTCCATCTCCAAGAGACCCAGTACTTC. This encodes CASSFHLQETQYF. The rearrangement joins TRBV7-2 to TRBJ2-5; D is undetermined. Trimming removed 3 bases from V and 1 base from J, with 6 bases in between. Germline V gene sequence: CDR1 SGHTA, CDR2 FQGNSA. There are 13 residues in the CDR3.

The chain combines TRBV9 with TRBJ2-4; weak D call: TRBD1 (6 bases). Trimming shortened V by 0 bases and J by 6 bases, and 7 bases separated the two germline ends. Germline CDR1 reads SGDLS; CDR2 reads YYNGEE. The CDR3 extends over 13 amino acids. The CDR3, as DNA: TGTGCCAGCAGCGTAGCGGACAGAAACATTCAGTACTTC. It codes for CASSVADRNIQYF.